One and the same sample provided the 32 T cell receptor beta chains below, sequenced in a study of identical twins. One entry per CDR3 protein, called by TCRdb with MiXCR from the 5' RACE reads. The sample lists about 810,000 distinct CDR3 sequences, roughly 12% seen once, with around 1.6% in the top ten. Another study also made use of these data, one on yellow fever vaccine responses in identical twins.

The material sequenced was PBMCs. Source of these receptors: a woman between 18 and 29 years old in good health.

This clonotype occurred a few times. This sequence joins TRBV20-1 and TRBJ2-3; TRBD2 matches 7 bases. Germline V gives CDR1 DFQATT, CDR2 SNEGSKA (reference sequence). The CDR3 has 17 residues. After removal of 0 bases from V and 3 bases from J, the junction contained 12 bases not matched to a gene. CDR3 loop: CSARDRLRAGETDTQYF. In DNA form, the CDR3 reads TGCAGTGCTAGAGATCGGTTGCGGGCGGGGGAAACAGATACGCAGTATTTT.

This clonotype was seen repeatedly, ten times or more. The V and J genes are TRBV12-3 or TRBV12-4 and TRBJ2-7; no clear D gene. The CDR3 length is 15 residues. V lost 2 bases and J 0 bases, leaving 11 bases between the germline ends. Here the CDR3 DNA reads TGTGCCAGCAGTTTATCTGACTCCACCTCCTACGAGCAGTACGTC. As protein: CASSLSDSTSYEQYV.

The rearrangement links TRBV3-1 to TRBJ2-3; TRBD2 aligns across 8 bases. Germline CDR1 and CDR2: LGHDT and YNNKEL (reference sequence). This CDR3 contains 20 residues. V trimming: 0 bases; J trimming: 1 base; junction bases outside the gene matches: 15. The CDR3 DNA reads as TGTGCCAGCAGCCAAGAAATTCAACTAGCGGATCAACCTGGCACAGATACGCAGTATTTT. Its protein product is CASSQEIQLADQPGTDTQYF.

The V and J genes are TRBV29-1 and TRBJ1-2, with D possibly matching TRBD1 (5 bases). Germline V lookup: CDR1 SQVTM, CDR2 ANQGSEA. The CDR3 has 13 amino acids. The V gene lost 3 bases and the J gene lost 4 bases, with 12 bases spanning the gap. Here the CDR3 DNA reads TGCAGCGTTGATGTCGGACACCGCTATGGCTACACCTTC. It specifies CSVDVGHRYGYTF.

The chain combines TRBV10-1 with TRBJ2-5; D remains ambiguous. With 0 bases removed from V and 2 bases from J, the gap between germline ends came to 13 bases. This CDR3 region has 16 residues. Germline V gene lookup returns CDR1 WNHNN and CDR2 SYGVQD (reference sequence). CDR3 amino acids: CASSESSSRVQETQYF. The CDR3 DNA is TGCGCCAGCAGTGAGTCTTCTTCTAGGGTACAAGAGACCCAGTACTTC.

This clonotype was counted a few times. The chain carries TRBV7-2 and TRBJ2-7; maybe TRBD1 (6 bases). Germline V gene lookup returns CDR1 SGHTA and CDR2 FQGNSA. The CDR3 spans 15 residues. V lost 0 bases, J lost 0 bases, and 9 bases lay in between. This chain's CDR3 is CASSLAGQPSYEQYF. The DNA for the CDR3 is TGTGCCAGCAGCTTAGCCGGACAGCCCTCCTACGAGCAGTACTTC.

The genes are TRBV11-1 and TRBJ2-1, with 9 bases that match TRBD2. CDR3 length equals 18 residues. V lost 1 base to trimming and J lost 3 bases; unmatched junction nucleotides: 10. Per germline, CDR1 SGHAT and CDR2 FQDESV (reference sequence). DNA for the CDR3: TGTGCCAGCAGCTTAGGGGCGGGGGGGCCTCTAAACTACAATGAGCAGTTCTTC. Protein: CASSLGAGGPLNYNEQFF.

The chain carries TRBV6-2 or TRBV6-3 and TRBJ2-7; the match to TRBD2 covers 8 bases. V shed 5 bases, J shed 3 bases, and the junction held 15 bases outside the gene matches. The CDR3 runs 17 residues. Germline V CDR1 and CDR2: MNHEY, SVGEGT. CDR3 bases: TGTGCCAGCAGTAGAAAGAAACCGGGACTAGTTCTCTACGAGCAGTACTTC. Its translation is CASSRKKPGLVLYEQYF.

CDR3 region: CASSQGQGTRNEKLFF. CDR3 nucleotides: TGCGCCAGCAGCCAAGGACAGGGGACACGGAATGAAAAACTGTTTTTT. The V and J genes are TRBV4-1 and TRBJ1-4; TRBD1 matches at 8 bases. The CDR3 consists of 16 residues. After removal of 1 base from V and 5 bases from J, the junction contained 6 bases not matched to a gene. Germline-derived CDR1 and CDR2 are MGHRA and YSYEKL.

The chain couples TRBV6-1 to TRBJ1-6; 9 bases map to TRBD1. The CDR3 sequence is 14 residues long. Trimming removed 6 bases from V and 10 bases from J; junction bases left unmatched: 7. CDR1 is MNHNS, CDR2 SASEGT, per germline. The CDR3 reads CASSGTGFWSPLHF. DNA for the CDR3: TGTGCCAGCAGCGGGACAGGGTTTTGGTCACCCCTCCACTTT.

The chain's CDR3 is CSAGTSAVNEQFF. In DNA, the CDR3 is TGCAGTGCCGGGACTAGTGCGGTCAATGAGCAGTTCTTC. The chain uses TRBV20-1 and TRBJ2-1; 8 bases fit TRBD2. The ends lost 6 bases at V and 6 bases at J; junction bases unmatched: 7. The germline V gene has CDR1 DFQATT and CDR2 SNEGSKA (reference sequence). This CDR3 region has 13 residues.

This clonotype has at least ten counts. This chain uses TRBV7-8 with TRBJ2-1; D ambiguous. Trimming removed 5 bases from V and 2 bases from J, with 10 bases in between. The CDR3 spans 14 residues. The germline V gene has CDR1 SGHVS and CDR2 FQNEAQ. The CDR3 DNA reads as TGTGCCAGCAGCCCCCGGAGCGCCTACAATGAGCAGTTCTTC. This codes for CASSPRSAYNEQFF.

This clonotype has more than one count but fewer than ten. The DNA for the CDR3 is TGTGCCAGCAGCCAAGATGATGTGAATTTCTATGGCTACACCTTC. This gives the protein CASSQDDVNFYGYTF. The chain combines TRBV3-1 with TRBJ1-2, with unresolved D. The V and J ends lost 0 bases and 4 bases respectively, with 12 bases between them. Germline V CDR1 and CDR2: LGHDT, YNNKEL (reference sequence). The CDR3 covers 15 residues. Complete variable domain (other parts from reference TRBV3-1 and TRBJ1-2): DTAVSQTPKYLVTQMGNDKSIKCEQNLGHDTMYWYKQDSKKFLKIMFSYNNKELIINETVPNRFSPKSPDKAHLNLHINSLELGDSAVYFCASSQDDVNFYGYTFGSGTRLTVV.

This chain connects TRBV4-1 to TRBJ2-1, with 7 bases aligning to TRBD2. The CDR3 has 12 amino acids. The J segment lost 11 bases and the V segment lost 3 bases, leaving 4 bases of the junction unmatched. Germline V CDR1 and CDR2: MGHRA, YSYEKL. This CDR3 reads CASSQGGTKQFF. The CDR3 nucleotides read TGCGCCAGCAGCCAGGGAGGGACGAAGCAGTTCTTC.

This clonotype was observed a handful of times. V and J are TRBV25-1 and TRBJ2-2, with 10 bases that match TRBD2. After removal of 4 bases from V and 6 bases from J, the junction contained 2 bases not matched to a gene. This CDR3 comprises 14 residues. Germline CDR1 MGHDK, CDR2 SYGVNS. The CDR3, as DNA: TGTGCCAGCAGTGGGCTAGCGGGAGCCGGGGAGCTGTTTTTT. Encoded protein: CASSGLAGAGELFF.

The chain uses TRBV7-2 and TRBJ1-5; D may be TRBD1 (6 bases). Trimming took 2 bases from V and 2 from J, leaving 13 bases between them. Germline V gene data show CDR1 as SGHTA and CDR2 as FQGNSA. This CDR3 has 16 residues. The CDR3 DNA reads TGTGCCAGCAGCTTATTAGGGGGGCTTGGCAATCAGCCCCAGCATTTT. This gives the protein CASSLLGGLGNQPQHF.

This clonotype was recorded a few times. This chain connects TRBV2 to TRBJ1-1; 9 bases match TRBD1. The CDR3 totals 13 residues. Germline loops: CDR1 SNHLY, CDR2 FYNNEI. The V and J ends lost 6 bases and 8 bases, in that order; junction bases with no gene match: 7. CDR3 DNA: TGTGCCAGCAGAACAGGGGGCGCGGCAGAAGCTTTCTTT. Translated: CASRTGGAAEAFF.

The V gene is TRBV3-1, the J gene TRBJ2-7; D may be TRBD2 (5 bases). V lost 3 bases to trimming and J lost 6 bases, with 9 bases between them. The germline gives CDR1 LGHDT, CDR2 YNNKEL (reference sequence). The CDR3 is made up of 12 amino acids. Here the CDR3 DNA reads TGTGCCAGCAGCCACGTACGGGGCGAGCAGTACTTC. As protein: CASSHVRGEQYF.

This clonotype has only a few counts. Written as DNA, the CDR3 is TGTGCCAGCACTTCCATCTCTGGAAACACCATATATTTT. Its protein is CASTSISGNTIYF. The chain recombines TRBV6-6 with TRBJ1-3, with no clear D. This CDR3 region has 13 residues. V lost 7 bases, J lost 0 bases, and 7 bases lay in between. Looked up from germline, CDR1 is MNHNY and CDR2 is SVGAGI (reference sequence).

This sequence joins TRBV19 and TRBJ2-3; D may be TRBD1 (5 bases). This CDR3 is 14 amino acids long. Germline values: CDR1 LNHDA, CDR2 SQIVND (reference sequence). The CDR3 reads CATSREKRTDTQYF. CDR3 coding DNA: TGTGCTACGTCCAGGGAAAAGAGGACAGATACGCAGTATTTT.

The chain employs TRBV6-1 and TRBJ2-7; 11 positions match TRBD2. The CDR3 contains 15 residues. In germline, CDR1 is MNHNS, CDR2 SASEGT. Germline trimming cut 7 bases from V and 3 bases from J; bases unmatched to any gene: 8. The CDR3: CASNKGTSGYYEQYF. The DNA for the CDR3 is TGTGCCAGCAACAAAGGGACTAGCGGATACTACGAGCAGTACTTC.

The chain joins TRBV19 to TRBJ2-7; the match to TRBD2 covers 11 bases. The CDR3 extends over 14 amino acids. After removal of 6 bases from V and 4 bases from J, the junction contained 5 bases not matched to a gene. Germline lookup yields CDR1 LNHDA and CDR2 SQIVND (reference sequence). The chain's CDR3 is CASSQLAGVYEQYF. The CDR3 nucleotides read TGTGCCAGTAGCCAACTAGCGGGAGTTTACGAGCAGTACTTC.

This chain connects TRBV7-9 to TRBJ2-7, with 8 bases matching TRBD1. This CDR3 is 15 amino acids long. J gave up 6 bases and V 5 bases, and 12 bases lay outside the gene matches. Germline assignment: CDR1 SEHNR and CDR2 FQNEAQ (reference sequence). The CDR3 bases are TGTGCCAGCAGCCCCACCCCGGACAGGGAACGCGAGCAGTACGTC. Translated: CASSPTPDREREQYV.

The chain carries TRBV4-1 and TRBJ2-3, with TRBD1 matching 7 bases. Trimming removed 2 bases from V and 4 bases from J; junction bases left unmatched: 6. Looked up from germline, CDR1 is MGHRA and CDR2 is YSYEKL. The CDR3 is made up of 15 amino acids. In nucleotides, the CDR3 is TGCGCCAGCAGCCAACCCGGGACAGTTTCAGATACGCAGTATTTT. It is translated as CASSQPGTVSDTQYF.

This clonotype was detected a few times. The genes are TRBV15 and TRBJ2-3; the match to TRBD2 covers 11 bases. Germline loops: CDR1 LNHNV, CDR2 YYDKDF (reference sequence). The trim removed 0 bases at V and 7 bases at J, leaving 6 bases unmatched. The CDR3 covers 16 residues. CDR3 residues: CATSREVTSGTYTQYF. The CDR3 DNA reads TGTGCCACCAGCAGAGAGGTGACTAGCGGGACGTATACGCAGTATTTT.

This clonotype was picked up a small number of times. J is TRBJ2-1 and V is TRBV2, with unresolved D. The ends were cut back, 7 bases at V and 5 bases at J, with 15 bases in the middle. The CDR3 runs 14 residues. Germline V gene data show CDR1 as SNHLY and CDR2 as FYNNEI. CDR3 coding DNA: TGTGCCAGCAAAGAGGAACCTTCGAACAATGAGCAGTTCTTC. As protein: CASKEEPSNNEQFF.

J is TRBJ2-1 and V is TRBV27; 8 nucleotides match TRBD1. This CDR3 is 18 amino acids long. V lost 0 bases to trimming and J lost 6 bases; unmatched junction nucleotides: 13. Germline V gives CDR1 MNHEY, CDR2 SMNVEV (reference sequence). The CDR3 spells CASSLSQNRGLRGNEQFF. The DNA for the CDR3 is TGTGCCAGCAGTTTATCACAAAACAGGGGGTTGAGAGGCAATGAGCAGTTCTTC.

For the CDR3, the DNA is TGTGCCACCAGCAGAGGCGGTGCGGGGGGCCAAGAGACCCAGTACTTC. It codes for CATSRGGAGGQETQYF. The J gene is TRBJ2-5, the V gene TRBV15, with 8 bases identical to TRBD2. CDR3 length equals 16 residues. Germline-derived CDR1 and CDR2 are LNHNV and YYDKDF (reference sequence). V lost 1 base to trimming and J lost 1 base; unmatched junction nucleotides: 5. Supplemented by reference TRBV15 and TRBJ2-5, the full variable domain reads DAMVIQNPRYQVTQFGKPVTLSCSQTLNHNVMYWYQQKSSQAPKLLFHYYDKDFNNEADTPDNFQSRRPNTSFCFLDIRSPGLGDTAMYLCATSRGGAGGQETQYFGPGTRLLVL.

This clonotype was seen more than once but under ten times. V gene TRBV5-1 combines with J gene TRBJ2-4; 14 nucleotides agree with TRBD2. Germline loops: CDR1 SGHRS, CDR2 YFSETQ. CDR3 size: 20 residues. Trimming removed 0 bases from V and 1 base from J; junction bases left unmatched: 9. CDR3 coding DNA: TGCGCCAGCAGCTTGGGTGGACTAGCGGGGGGTACCTATGCCAAAAACATTCAGTACTTC. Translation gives CASSLGGLAGGTYAKNIQYF.

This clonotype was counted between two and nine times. This chain's CDR3 is CATIDFPDRGNFYEQYV. CDR3 nucleotide sequence: TGTGCCACCATAGATTTCCCCGACAGGGGGAACTTCTACGAGCAGTACGTC. The chain joins TRBV28 to TRBJ2-7; TRBD1 matches 9 bases. V shed 10 bases and J 3 bases; nucleotides not matched to a gene: 19. CDR1 and CDR2 (germline): MDHEN, SYDVKM. The CDR3 length is 17 residues.

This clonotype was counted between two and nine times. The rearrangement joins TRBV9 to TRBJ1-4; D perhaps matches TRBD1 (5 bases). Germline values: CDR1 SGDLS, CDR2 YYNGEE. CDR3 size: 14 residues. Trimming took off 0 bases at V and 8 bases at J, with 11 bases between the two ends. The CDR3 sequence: CASSVGDLREKLFF. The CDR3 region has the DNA TGTGCCAGCAGCGTAGGGGACTTGAGGGAAAAACTGTTTTTT.

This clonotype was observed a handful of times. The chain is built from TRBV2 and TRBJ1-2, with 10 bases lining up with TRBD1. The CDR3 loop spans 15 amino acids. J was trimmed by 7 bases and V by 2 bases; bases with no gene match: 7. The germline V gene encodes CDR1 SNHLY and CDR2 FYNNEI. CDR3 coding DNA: TGTGCCAGCAGTGAATCGTGGGACAGGGGCGTTGGCTACACCTTC. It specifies CASSESWDRGVGYTF.